This TCR beta chain was recovered during a study of Graves' ophthalmopathy and Graves' hyperthyroidism. The CDR3 spans 15 residues. Germline trimming cut 5 bases from V and 1 base from J; bases unmatched to any gene: 7. In germline, CDR1 is ENHRY, CDR2 SYGVKD. The study amplified TCR beta CDR3 regions using RNA transcripts. HTBI primers primed a first-round RT-PCR, and a second-round multiplex PCR followed. TCRdb redid the calling of the multiplex PCR reads with MiXCR, one entry per CDR3 protein. The sample includes 1 million to 1.3 million distinct CDR3 sequences, 35% to 45% of them seen just once. Study results and caveats: The blood repertoire also included most expanded thyroid clonotypes above 0.001 frequency. Forecasting of ophthalmopathy progression by the model achieved around 71% sensitivity and less than 80% specificity.

Aged 18 to 65, hyperthyroidism patients had new diagnoses of under 2 months' duration. This clonotype appeared a few times. What it binds is not known. The rearrangement joins TRBV10-3 to TRBJ2-5, with TRBD1 matching 7 bases. This receptor was obtained from an adult man with Graves' hyperthyroidism. Sequencing was done on a sample of peripheral blood or thyroid tissue (not recorded which). The CDR3 coding sequence is TGTGCCATCAGTAGACAGGGCCCAAGCCAAGAGACCCAGTACTTC. Residues: CAISRQGPSQETQYF.